A single sample gave rise to the 26 T cell receptor beta chains below, sequenced in a study of T cell responses to AZD1222 COVID-19 vaccine. Clones were read by immunoSEQ multiplex PCR, and TCRdb kept only the in-frame ones, dropping some. The sample carries 65,000 to 90,000 clones, roughly nine tenths recorded once. The sequencing used peripheral blood, collected on day 0 of AZD1222 vaccination. These receptors originate from an adult in good health.

The chain couples TRBV14 to TRBJ2-1; maybe TRBD2 (5 bases). Germline V gene data show CDR1 as SGHDN and CDR2 as FVKESK. V lost 5 bases, J lost 7 bases, and 21 bases lay in between. This CDR3 is built from 16 residues. CDR3 sequence: CASSLERTYLPNEQFF. CDR3 nucleotide sequence: TGTGCCAGCAGCTTAGAGCGGACCTACCTCCCGAATGAGCAGTTCTTC.

The CDR3 is CASSSGQGTYGYTF. The DNA of the CDR3 is TGTGCCAGCAGTTCGGGACAGGGCACCTATGGCTACACCTTC. The V gene is TRBV28, the J gene TRBJ1-2, with 9 bases lining up with TRBD1. CDR3 size: 14 residues. CDR1 MDHEN and CDR2 SYDVKM come from the germline V gene. V lost 4 bases, J lost 4 bases, and 4 bases stayed unmatched.

The gene calls are TRBV5-4 and TRBJ2-3; TRBD1 might be the D (7 bases). V was shortened by 10 bases and J by 8 bases, with 23 bases between the two germline ends. Germline CDR1 and CDR2: SGHNT and YYREEE (reference sequence). This CDR3 is built from 14 residues. CDR3 sequence reads: CAGGIRQGPRTQYF. The CDR3 DNA is TGTGCCGGGGGGATTAGACAGGGTCCTCGTACGCAGTATTTT.

This chain joins TRBV19 and TRBJ1-1, with D maybe TRBD1 (5 bases). The CDR3 is made up of 14 amino acids. V gave up 3 bases and J gave up 5 bases, with 13 bases separating them. The germline CDR1 and CDR2 sequences are LNHDA and SQIVND (reference sequence). CDR3 loop: CASSMGRAGTEAFF. Written as DNA, the CDR3 is TGTGCCAGTAGTATGGGCAGGGCAGGGACTGAAGCTTTCTTT. The full variable domain, its missing parts supplied by reference TRBV19 and TRBJ1-1, is DGGITQSPKYLFRKEGQNVTLSCEQNLNHDAMYWYRQDPGQGLRLIYYSQIVNDFQKGDIAEGYSVSREKKESFPLTVTSAQKNPTAFYLCASSMGRAGTEAFFGQGTRLTVV.

This clone was found a few times. V is TRBV28 and J is TRBJ1-2; 7 nucleotides match TRBD1. CDR1 MDHEN and CDR2 SYDVKM come from the germline V gene. V lost 2 bases to trimming and J lost 8 bases; unmatched junction nucleotides: 11. The CDR3 runs to 15 residues. CDR3 DNA: TGTGCCAGCAGTTTACCATCGGGACAGTTAGGGGGCTACACCTTC. Its protein product is CASSLPSGQLGGYTF.

In its sample, this clone was seen a few times. The J gene is TRBJ1-2, the V gene TRBV29-1; TRBD1 matches 7 bases. CDR3 length: 14 residues. Unmatched junction bases numbered 7, after V lost 1 base and J lost 5 bases. CDR1 SQVTM and CDR2 ANQGSEA come from the germline V gene. CDR3 in DNA: TGCAGCGTTGAAGCGGCAGGGGGATGGTATGGCTACACCTTC. Protein sequence: CSVEAAGGWYGYTF.

The chain carries TRBV28 and TRBJ1-5; D is undetermined. V dropped 2 bases and J dropped 4 bases, with 9 bases sitting between them. CDR1 is MDHEN, CDR2 SYDVKM, per germline. This CDR3 contains 14 residues. The CDR3 spells CASSLVLSNQPQHF. The CDR3 nucleotides are TGTGCCAGCAGTTTAGTACTCAGTAATCAGCCCCAGCATTTT.

The chain employs TRBV19 and TRBJ1-1, with 10 bases fitting TRBD1. Trimming cost V 7 bases and J 5 bases; bases outside gene matches: 7. Germline CDR1 LNHDA, CDR2 SQIVND (reference sequence). The CDR3 sequence is 14 residues long. Here the CDR3 reads CASNRDRGRTEAFF. In nucleotides, the CDR3 is TGTGCCAGTAATAGGGACAGGGGCCGGACTGAAGCTTTCTTT. The full variable domain, its missing parts supplied by reference TRBV19 and TRBJ1-1, is DGGITQSPKYLFRKEGQNVTLSCEQNLNHDAMYWYRQDPGQGLRLIYYSQIVNDFQKGDIAEGYSVSREKKESFPLTVTSAQKNPTAFYLCASNRDRGRTEAFFGQGTRLTVV.

This CDR3 reads CASTPGQNMNTEAFF. CDR3 DNA sequence: TGTGCCAGTACTCCGGGACAGAACATGAACACTGAAGCTTTCTTT. The chain combines TRBV19 with TRBJ1-1; 7 bases map to TRBD1. Trimming cost V 7 bases and J 0 bases; bases outside gene matches: 8. Germline CDR1 reads LNHDA; CDR2 reads SQIVND (reference sequence). The CDR3 is made up of 15 amino acids.

The rearrangement uses TRBV29-1 and TRBJ1-5; 12 bases agree with TRBD1. Germline V gives CDR1 SQVTM, CDR2 ANQGSEA. Trimming cost V 6 bases and J 8 bases; bases outside gene matches: 8. The CDR3 contains 14 residues. CDR3 region: CSVASGTGGEPQHF. In nucleotides, the CDR3 is TGCAGCGTAGCATCCGGGACAGGGGGCGAGCCCCAGCATTTT.

This chain links TRBV27 with TRBJ1-6; D might be TRBD1 (5 bases). The V end was cut by 5 bases, the J end by 0 bases, with 14 bases between. From germline, CDR1 is MNHEY and CDR2 SMNVEV (reference sequence). CDR3 length: 17 residues. The CDR3 coding sequence is TGTGCCAGCAGTCCGACGGGGCCCGGCTCCTATAATTCACCCCTCCACTTT. This gives the protein CASSPTGPGSYNSPLHF.

This clone was observed once. This chain connects TRBV7-8 to TRBJ2-5; tentatively, D is TRBD1 (6 bases). Germline V gives CDR1 SGHVS, CDR2 FQNEAQ. Trimming removed 1 base at V and 5 bases at J, with 17 bases between. The CDR3 extends over 16 amino acids. CDR3: CASSLGGDTASETQYF. The CDR3 DNA sequence: TGTGCCAGCAGCTTAGGTGGGGACACCGCATCGGAGACCCAGTACTTC.

The table lists this clone with a count of one. The V and J genes are TRBV27 and TRBJ1-2, with 8 bases matching TRBD1. With V trimmed by 5 bases and J by 8 bases, 16 bases remained unmatched. CDR3 length equals 16 residues. Looked up from germline, CDR1 is MNHEY and CDR2 is SMNVEV (reference sequence). CDR3 loop: CASSAGRGLSMGGYTF. The CDR3 nucleotides read TGTGCCAGCAGTGCAGGCAGGGGGCTATCTATGGGGGGCTACACCTTC.

The chain recombines TRBV12-5 with TRBJ1-2; TRBD1 matches at 8 bases. The CDR3 runs to 16 residues. V gave up 0 bases and J gave up 7 bases; unmatched junction bases: 10. The germline CDR1 and CDR2 sequences are LGHNT and FRNRAP. The CDR3 sequence: CASGLVRGQGAGGYTF. CDR3 nucleotides: TGTGCTAGTGGTTTGGTACGGGGTCAGGGGGCAGGTGGCTACACCTTC.

The chain recombines TRBV15 with TRBJ1-5; D ambiguous. Trimming stripped 0 bases from V and 3 bases from J, with 9 bases between. CDR1 LNHNV and CDR2 YYDKDF come from the germline V gene (reference sequence). CDR3 size: 15 residues. The CDR3 region is CATSRDRTLNQPQHF. CDR3 DNA sequence: TGTGCCACCAGCAGAGATCGGACCCTCAATCAGCCCCAGCATTTT.

The table lists this clone with a count of one. This chain joins TRBV10-3 and TRBJ1-1; no clear D. Per germline, CDR1 ENHRY and CDR2 SYGVKD. Trimming shortened V by 4 bases and J by 1 base, and 7 bases separated the two germline ends. This CDR3 has 13 amino acids. The CDR3 DNA reads as TGTGCCATCAGTGGGGGTGGGAACACTGAAGCTTTCTTT. It encodes CAISGGGNTEAFF.

CDR3 bases: TGTGCCAGCAGCTTAGCAGAAGGAAGCTCCTACGAGCAGTACTTC. Its protein is CASSLAEGSSYEQYF. The V call is TRBV7-6, the J call TRBJ2-7; no clear D. Germline V CDR1 and CDR2: SGHVS, FNYEAQ. The CDR3 is 15 residues long. The V gene lost 0 bases and the J gene lost 0 bases, with 9 bases spanning the gap.

This clone is a singleton in its sample. The genes are TRBV27 and TRBJ1-5; D perhaps matches TRBD1 (5 bases). Germline lookup yields CDR1 MNHEY and CDR2 SMNVEV (reference sequence). This CDR3 is built from 18 residues. Trimming shortened V by 6 bases and J by 3 bases, and 24 bases separated the two germline ends. The CDR3 bases are TGTGCCAGCAGCTCATATACCCGACAGCCCCGATTCAATCAGCCCCAGCATTTT. Translated: CASSSYTRQPRFNQPQHF.

The chain recombines TRBV4-1 with TRBJ2-1, with 10 nucleotides matching TRBD2. CDR3 length: 17 residues. Germline V gene data show CDR1 as MGHRA and CDR2 as YSYEKL. The V and J ends lost 4 bases and 2 bases, in that order; junction bases with no gene match: 8. The chain's CDR3 is CASSPLAGGGTYNEQFF. The CDR3 region has the DNA TGCGCCAGCAGCCCCTTAGCGGGAGGAGGAACCTACAATGAGCAGTTCTTC.

The DNA of the CDR3 is TGCGCCAGCAGCCAAGATGGCCGGACAGGGGGGAGAGTGGGAGAGACCCAGTACTTC. Amino acid sequence: CASSQDGRTGGRVGETQYF. V is TRBV4-1 and J is TRBJ2-5; TRBD1 agrees at 10 bases. The CDR3 consists of 19 residues. The germline gives CDR1 MGHRA, CDR2 YSYEKL. Unmatched junction bases numbered 14, after V lost 0 bases and J lost 4 bases.

This chain uses TRBV7-2 with TRBJ1-3; no clear D. The length of the CDR3 is 15 residues. V was shortened by 2 bases and J by 3 bases, with 11 bases between the two germline ends. In germline, CDR1 is SGHTA, CDR2 FQGNSA. Here the CDR3 DNA reads TGTGCCAGCAGCTTACGTGGAAGCGGTGGAAACACCATATATTTT. Translation: CASSLRGSGGNTIYF.

V gene TRBV6-1 combines with J gene TRBJ2-3; weak D call: TRBD1 (5 bases). The V end was cut by 2 bases, the J end by 4 bases, with 10 bases between. This CDR3 spans 14 amino acids. Germline V lookup: CDR1 MNHNS, CDR2 SASEGT. The CDR3 here is CASSEQGGPDTQYF. In DNA form, the CDR3 reads TGTGCCAGCAGTGAACAGGGTGGCCCAGATACGCAGTATTTT.

This chain connects TRBV24-1 to TRBJ2-1, with D tentatively TRBD1 or TRBD2 (5 bases each). This CDR3 comprises 15 residues. Trimming pared 4 bases from V and 10 bases from J, leaving 19 bases between. Germline V gives CDR1 KGHDR, CDR2 SFDVKD. This CDR3 is CATSESRDASREQFF. The CDR3 DNA is TGTGCCACCAGTGAAAGTCGGGACGCCAGTAGGGAGCAGTTCTTC.

V gene TRBV18 combines with J gene TRBJ2-7, with D perhaps TRBD2 (7 bases). CDR3 length: 17 amino acids. Trimming pared 2 bases from V and 0 bases from J, leaving 17 bases between. The germline gives CDR1 KGHSH, CDR2 LQKENI. The CDR3 bases are TGTGCCAGCTCACCAAGGGGGGGCGGCGGGACCTCCTACGAGCAGTACTTC. Translating gives CASSPRGGGGTSYEQYF. Using reference TRBV18 and TRBJ2-7 for the parts outside the CDR3, the full variable domain is NAGVMQNPRHLVRRRGQEARLRCSPMKGHSHVYWYRQLPEEGLKFMVYLQKENIIDESGMPKERFSAEFPKEGPSILRIQQVVRGDSAAYFCASSPRGGGGTSYEQYFGPGTRLTVT.

The rearrangement links TRBV14 to TRBJ2-1, with D possibly being TRBD1 (5 bases). Germline CDR1 is SGHDN and CDR2 is FVKESK. The CDR3 covers 18 residues. Trimming took 2 bases from V and 0 from J, leaving 17 bases between them. Here the CDR3 reads CASSQYKPTVSSYNEQFF. The CDR3 DNA sequence: TGTGCCAGCAGCCAATACAAACCGACAGTAAGCTCCTACAATGAGCAGTTCTTC.

The chain links TRBV27 to TRBJ1-1; a possible D gene is TRBD1 (6 bases). CDR1 and CDR2 (germline): MNHEY, SMNVEV (reference sequence). The V end was cut by 5 bases, the J end by 4 bases, with 11 bases between. The CDR3 is 13 amino acids. The CDR3 spells CASSQQGVTEAFF. In DNA, the CDR3 is TGTGCCAGCAGTCAACAGGGCGTCACTGAAGCTTTCTTT.